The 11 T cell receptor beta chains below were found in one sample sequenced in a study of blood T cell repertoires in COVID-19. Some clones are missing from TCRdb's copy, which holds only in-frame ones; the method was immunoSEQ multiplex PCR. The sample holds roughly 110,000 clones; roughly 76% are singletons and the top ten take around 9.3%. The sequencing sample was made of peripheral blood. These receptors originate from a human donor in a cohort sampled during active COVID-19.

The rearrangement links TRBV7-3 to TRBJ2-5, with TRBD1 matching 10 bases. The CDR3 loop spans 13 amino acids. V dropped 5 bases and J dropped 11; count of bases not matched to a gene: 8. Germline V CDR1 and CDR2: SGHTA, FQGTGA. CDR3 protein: CASSPVGQGIQYF. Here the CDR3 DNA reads TGTGCCAGCAGCCCTGTGGGACAGGGGATTCAGTACTTC.

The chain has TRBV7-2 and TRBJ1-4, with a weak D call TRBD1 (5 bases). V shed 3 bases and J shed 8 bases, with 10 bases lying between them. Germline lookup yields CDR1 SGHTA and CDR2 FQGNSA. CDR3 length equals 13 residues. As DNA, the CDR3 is TGTGCCAGCAGCTTGGGGGGGTACGAAAAACTGTTTTTT. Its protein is CASSLGGYEKLFF.

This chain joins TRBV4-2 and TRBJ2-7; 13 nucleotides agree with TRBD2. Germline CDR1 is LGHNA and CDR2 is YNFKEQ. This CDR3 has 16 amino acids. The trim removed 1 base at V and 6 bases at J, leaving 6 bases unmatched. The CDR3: CASSQVGLAGASEQYF. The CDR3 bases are TGTGCCAGCAGCCAAGTTGGACTAGCGGGAGCTAGCGAGCAGTACTTC.

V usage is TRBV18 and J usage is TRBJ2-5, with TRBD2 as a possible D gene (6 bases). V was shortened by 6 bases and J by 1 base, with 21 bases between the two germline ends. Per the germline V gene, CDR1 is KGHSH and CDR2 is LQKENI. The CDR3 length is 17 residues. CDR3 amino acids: CASSQNAGKWGQETQYF. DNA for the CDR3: TGTGCCAGCTCGCAAAATGCGGGAAAGTGGGGCCAAGAGACCCAGTACTTC.

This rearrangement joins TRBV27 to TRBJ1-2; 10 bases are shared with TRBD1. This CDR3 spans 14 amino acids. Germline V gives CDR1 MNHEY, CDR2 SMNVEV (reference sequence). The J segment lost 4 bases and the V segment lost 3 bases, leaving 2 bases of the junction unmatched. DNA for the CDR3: TGTGCCAGCAGTTTTGGGACAGGGGTCTATGGCTACACCTTC. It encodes CASSFGTGVYGYTF.

The CDR3 nucleotides are TGTGCCAGTACCGAAAGGACAGGGTTCTATGGCTACACCTTC. It specifies CASTERTGFYGYTF. The rearrangement links TRBV19 to TRBJ1-2; 8 nucleotides align to TRBD1. The germline CDR1 and CDR2 sequences are LNHDA and SQIVND (reference sequence). This CDR3 spans 14 amino acids. The V segment lost 7 bases and the J segment 4 bases; nucleotides outside the gene matches: 8.

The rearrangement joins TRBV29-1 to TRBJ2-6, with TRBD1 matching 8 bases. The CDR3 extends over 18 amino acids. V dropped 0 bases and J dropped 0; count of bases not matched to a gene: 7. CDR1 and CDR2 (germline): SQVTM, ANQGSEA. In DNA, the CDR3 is TGCAGCGTTGAAGATTGGGACAGGTCCAGCTCTGGGGCCAACGTCCTGACTTTC. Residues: CSVEDWDRSSSGANVLTF.

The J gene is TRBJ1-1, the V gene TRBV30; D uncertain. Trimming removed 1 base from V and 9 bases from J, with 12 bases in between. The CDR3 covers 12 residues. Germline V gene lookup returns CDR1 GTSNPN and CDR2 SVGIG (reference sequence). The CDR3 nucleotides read TGTGCCTGGAGTGATCGGGTTTCACAAGCTTTCTTT. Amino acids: CAWSDRVSQAFF.

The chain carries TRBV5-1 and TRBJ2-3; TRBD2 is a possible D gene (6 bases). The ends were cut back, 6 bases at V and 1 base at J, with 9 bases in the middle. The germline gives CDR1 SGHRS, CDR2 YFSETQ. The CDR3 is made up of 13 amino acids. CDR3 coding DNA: TGCGCCAGCAACCCTAGCGGCACAGATACGCAGTATTTT. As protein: CASNPSGTDTQYF.

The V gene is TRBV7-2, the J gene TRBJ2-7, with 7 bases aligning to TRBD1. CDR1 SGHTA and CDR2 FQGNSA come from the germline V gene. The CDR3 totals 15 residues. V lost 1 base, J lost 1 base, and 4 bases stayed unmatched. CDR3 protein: CASSLGRDSSYEQYF. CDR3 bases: TGTGCCAGCAGCTTAGGACGGGACAGTTCCTACGAGCAGTACTTC.

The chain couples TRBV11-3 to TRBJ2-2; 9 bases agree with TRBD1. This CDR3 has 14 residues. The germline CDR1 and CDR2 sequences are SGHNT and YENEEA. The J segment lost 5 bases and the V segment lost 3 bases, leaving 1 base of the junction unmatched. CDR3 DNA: TGTGCCAGCAGCTTGGGACAGGGTACCGGGGAGCTGTTTTTT. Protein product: CASSLGQGTGELFF.